The sequence of this TCR beta chain was determined in a study of blood T cell repertoires in COVID-19. CDR3 length: 14 residues. V trimming: 3 bases; J trimming: 1 base; junction bases outside the gene matches: 1. The germline V gene has CDR1 SGHAT and CDR2 FQNNGV. Sequenced by immunoSEQ multiplex PCR; TCRdb stores in-frame clones only, minus some. Altogether roughly 87,000 clones are present, over 80% being singletons, with the ten largest covering around 2.1%. The sequenced sample consisted of peripheral blood. V gene TRBV11-2 combines with J gene TRBJ2-5; TRBD1 aligns across 8 bases. The TCR comes from a woman aged 70 to 79 with acute or convalescent COVID-19. Here the CDR3 reads CASSFTGGQETQYF. DNA of the CDR3: TGTGCCAGCAGCTTTACAGGGGGCCAAGAGACCCAGTACTTC.